This T cell receptor (beta chain) comes out of a study of shared T cell receptors in the human thymus (dated by TCRdb to 2020 to 2022). About the investigation overall: The study examined how self-reactive, shared T-cell receptor alpha chains are generated in the human thymus.

A word on this clone: It has no known antigen specificity. No base qualities exist here, and no much larger clone lies one base off it.

CDR1 and CDR2 are drawn from the germline V gene: SGDLS, YYNGEE. Unmatched junction bases come to 10, with V trimmed by 0 bases and J by 9 bases. Counted from cysteine to phenylalanine, this CDR3 has 18 amino acids. Kept here is only the CDR3 DNA, which spans 54 bases and is read in frame from base 1. Libraries were prepared through the immunoSEQ multiplex PCR assay. This is the immuneACCESS table as TCRdb keeps it, with only in-frame sequences that have V and J called. A part of the clones is gone; compared with another copy, unresolved V genes explain less than half, and the rest is unexplained. Counted in this sample were approximately 730,000 clones; approximately 83% of them appeared once. About 0.011% of the sample is in the top ten clones. Another study also made use of these data, one on human thymus T cells. According to the second study: Immunologically healthy infants undergoing open corrective cardiac surgery for congenital heart defects in Finland were used as donors. The thymus tissue came from surgical resects taken out during corrective cardiac surgery. Both the thymic and the peripheral blood repertoires appeared to show biased V and J gene segment usage. Highly overlapping thymic TCR repertoires among unrelated individuals were reported in the related research. The study used roughly eight infant thymus samples plus four related peripheral blood samples to characterize TCR alpha and beta repertoires. The cohort included more than 5 male and two female infants, with donor ages spanning 7 to 244 days. Thymocytes were released mechanically from tissue and stored at -70 °C as pellets of roughly 8.5-32 million cells. A QIAsymphony instrument was used to extract genomic DNA from the frozen cell pellets. The immunoSEQ multiplex PCR assay was used to amplify the TCRB and TCRAD loci from a standardized quantity of quality-controlled genomic DNA. Amplicons spanned the V(D)J region at a length sufficient to cover the CDR3 and identify V and J genes. Amplicon sequencing was performed on an Illumina platform through the commercial immunoSEQ service. Primer bias and sequencing errors were corrected as previously described, and TCRAD and TCRB were defined on the basis of the IMGT database. Analysis of the repertoires was done with immunoSEQ Analyzer 3.0 and VDJTools and included basic statistics, V/J segment usage, diversity estimates, rarefaction and pairwise overlap. Diversity was estimated using the Chao1, ChaoE, Efron-Thisted, Shannon and inverse Simpson indices, and was also estimated on datasets down-sampled to the size of the smallest sample. Repertoire overlap was determined by strict matching of CDR3 nucleotide sequence, V gene and J gene, and Jaccard-based multidimensional scaling clustering was applied. Thymus samples yielded on average approximately 840,000 unique TCRB clonotypes, compared with 80,000 to 85,000 from blood samples.

Sequencing used thymocytes. The source of this sequence is a girl under three years old with a congenital heart defect. Donor details come from another sample of the same person, matched by shared clones. The chain was built from TRBV9 and TRBJ2-1, with 15 junctional bases fitting TRBD2. The CDR3 protein sequence reads: CASSVDGTSGGWIFEQFF. Read as DNA, the sequence is TGTGCCAGCAGCGTAGACGGGACTAGCGGGGGGTGGATTTTTGAGCAGTTCTTC.